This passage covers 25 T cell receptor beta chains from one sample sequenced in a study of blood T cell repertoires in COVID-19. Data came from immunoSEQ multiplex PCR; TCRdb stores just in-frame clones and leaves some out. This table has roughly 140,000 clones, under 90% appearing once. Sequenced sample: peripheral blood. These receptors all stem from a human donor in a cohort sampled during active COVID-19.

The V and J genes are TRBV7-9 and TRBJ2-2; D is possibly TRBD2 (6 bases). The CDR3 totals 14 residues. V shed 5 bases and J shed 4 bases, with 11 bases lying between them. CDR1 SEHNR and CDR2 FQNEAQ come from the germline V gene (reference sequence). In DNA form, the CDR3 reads TGTGCCAGCAGCAGGGACTTCCTCACCGGGGAGCTGTTTTTT. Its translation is CASSRDFLTGELFF.

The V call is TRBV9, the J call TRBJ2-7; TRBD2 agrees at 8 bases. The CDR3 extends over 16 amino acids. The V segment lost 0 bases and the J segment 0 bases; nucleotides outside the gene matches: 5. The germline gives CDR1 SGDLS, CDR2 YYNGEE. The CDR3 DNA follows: TGTGCCAGCAGCGTAGCCGCGGGGGGCAGCTCCTACGAGCAGTACTTC. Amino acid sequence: CASSVAAGGSSYEQYF. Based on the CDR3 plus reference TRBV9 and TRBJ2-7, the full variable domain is DSGVTQTPKHLITATGQRVTLRCSPRSGDLSVYWYQQSLDQGLQFLIQYYNGEERAKGNILERFSAQQFPDLHSELNLSSLELGDSALYFCASSVAAGGSSYEQYFGPGTRLTVT.

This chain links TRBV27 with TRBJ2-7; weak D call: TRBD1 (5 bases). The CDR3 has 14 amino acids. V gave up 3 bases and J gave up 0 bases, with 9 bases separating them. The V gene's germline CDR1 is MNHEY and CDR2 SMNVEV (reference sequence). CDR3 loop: CASSFRVTSYEQYF. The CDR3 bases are TGTGCCAGCAGTTTCAGGGTTACCTCCTACGAGCAGTACTTC.

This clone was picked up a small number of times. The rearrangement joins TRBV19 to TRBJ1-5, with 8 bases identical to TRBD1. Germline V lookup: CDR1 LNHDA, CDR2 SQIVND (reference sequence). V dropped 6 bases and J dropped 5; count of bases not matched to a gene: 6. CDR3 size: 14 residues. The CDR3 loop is CASRLDRGYQPQHF. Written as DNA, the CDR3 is TGTGCCAGTAGGCTCGACAGGGGCTATCAGCCCCAGCATTTT.

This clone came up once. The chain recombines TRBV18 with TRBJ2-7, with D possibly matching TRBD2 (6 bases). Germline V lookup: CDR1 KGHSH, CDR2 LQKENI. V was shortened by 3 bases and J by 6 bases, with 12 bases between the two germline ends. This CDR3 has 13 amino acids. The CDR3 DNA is TGTGCCAGCTCACCGTCGGAGGGAACCGAGCAGTACTTC. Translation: CASSPSEGTEQYF. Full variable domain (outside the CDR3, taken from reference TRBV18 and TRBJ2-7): NAGVMQNPRHLVRRRGQEARLRCSPMKGHSHVYWYRQLPEEGLKFMVYLQKENIIDESGMPKERFSAEFPKEGPSILRIQQVVRGDSAAYFCASSPSEGTEQYFGPGTRLTVT.

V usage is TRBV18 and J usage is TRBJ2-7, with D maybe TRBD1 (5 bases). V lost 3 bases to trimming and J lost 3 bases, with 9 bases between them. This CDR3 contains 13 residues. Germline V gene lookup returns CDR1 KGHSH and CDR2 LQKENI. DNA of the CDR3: TGTGCCAGCTCACCCCGCAGGGTCTACGAGCAGTACTTC. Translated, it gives CASSPRRVYEQYF.

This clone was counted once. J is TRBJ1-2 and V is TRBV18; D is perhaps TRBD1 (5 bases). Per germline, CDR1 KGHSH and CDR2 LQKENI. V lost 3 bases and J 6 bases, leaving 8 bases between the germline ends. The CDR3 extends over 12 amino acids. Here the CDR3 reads CASSPQQDGYTF. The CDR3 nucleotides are TGTGCCAGCTCACCCCAACAGGATGGCTACACCTTC.

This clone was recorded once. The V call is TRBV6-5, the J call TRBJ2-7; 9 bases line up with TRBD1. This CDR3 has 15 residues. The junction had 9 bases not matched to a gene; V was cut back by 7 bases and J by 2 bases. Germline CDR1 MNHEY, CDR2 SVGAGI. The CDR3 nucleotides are TGTGCCAGCATCGAATGGGGACAGGGTCCCTACGAGCAGTACTTC. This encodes CASIEWGQGPYEQYF.

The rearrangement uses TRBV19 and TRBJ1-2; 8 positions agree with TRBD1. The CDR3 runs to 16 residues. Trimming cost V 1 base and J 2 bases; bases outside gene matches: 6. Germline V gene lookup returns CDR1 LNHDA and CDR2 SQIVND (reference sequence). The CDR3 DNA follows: TGTGCCAGTAGTATAGGGGGGACAGGCGGGAACTATGGCTACACCTTC. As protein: CASSIGGTGGNYGYTF.

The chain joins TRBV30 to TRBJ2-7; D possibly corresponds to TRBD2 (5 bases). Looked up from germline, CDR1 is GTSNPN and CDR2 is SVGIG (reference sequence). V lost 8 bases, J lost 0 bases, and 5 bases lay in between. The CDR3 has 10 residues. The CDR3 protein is CAAGSYEQYF. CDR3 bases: TGTGCCGCGGGCTCCTACGAGCAGTACTTC.

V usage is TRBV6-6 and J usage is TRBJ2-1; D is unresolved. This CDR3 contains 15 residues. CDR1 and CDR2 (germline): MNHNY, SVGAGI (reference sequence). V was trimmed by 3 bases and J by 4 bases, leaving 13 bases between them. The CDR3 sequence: CASSYENSKYNEQFF. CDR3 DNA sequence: TGTGCCAGCAGTTATGAGAACAGCAAATACAATGAGCAGTTCTTC.

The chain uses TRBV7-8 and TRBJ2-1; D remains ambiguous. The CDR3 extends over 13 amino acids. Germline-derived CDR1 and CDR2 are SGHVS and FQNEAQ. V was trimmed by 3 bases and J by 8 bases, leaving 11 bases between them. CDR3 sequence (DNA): TGTGCCAGCAGCTTCGGGTTGTATGATGAGCAGTTCTTC. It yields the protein CASSFGLYDEQFF.

CDR3 in DNA: TGTGCCAGCAGCCCGGGCTACGAGCAGTACTTC. Amino acids: CASSPGYEQYF. The rearrangement links TRBV7-2 to TRBJ2-7, with D unclear. V shed 5 bases and J shed 3 bases, with 5 bases lying between them. The CDR3 runs 11 residues. Germline CDR1 SGHTA, CDR2 FQGNSA.

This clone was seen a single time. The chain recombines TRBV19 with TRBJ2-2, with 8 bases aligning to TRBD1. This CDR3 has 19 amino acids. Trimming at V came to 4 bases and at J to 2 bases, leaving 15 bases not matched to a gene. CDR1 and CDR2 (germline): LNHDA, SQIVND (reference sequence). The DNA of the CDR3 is TGTGCCAGTAGTAGCCTCCTTCAGGGGGCGGAGGGTAACACCGGGGAGCTGTTTTTT. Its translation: CASSSLLQGAEGNTGELFF.

The CDR3, as DNA: TGTGCCAGCAGCACACAGCCTAGCGGGTACAATGAGCAGTTCTTC. Translation: CASSTQPSGYNEQFF. The V and J genes are TRBV7-3 and TRBJ2-1; 8 nucleotides match TRBD2. Germline V gene data show CDR1 as SGHTA and CDR2 as FQGTGA. The CDR3 is made up of 15 amino acids. The trim removed 5 bases at V and 4 bases at J, leaving 7 bases unmatched.

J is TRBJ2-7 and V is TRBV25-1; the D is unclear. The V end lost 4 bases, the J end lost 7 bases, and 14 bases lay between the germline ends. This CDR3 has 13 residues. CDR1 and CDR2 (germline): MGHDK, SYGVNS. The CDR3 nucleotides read TGTGCCAGCAGTGGTGACCTGGGCGAGGAGCAGTACTTC. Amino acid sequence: CASSGDLGEEQYF.

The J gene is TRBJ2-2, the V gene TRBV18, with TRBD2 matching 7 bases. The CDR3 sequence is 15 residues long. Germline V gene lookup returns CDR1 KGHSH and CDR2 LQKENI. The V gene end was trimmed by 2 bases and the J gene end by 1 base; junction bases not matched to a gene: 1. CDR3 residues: CASSPKRGNTGELFF. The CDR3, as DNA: TGTGCCAGCTCACCAAAGCGGGGGAACACCGGGGAGCTGTTTTTT.

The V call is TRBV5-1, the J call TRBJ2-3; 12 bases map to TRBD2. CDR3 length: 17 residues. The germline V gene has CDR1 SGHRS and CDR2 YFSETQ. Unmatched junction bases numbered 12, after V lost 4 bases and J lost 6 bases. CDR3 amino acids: CASSPIGLAGGQDTQYF. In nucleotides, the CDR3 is TGCGCCAGCAGCCCTATTGGGCTAGCGGGGGGGCAGGATACGCAGTATTTT.

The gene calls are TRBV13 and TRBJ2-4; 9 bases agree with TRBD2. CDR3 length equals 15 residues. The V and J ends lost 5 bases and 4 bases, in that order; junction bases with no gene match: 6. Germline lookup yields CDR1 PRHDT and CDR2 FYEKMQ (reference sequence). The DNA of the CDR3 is TGTGCCAGCAGCGCCAGACTAGCGGCTAAAAACATTCAGTACTTC. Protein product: CASSARLAAKNIQYF.

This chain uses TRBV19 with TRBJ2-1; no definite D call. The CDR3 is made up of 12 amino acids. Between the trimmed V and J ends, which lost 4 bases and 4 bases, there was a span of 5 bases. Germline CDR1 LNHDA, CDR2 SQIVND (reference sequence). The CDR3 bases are TGTGCCAGTAGTAGCGGATACAATGAGCAGTTCTTC. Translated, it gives CASSSGYNEQFF.

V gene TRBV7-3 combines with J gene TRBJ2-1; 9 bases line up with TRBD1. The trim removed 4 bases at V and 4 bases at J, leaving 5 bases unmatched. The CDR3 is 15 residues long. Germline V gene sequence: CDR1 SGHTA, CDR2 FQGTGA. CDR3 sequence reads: CASSSRQGVYNEQFF. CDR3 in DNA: TGTGCCAGCAGCTCTCGACAGGGGGTTTACAATGAGCAGTTCTTC.

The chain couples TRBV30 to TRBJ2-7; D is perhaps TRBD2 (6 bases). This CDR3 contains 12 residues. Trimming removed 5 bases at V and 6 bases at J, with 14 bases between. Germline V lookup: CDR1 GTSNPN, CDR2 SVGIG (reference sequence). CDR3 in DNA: TGTGCCTGGGACATAGGAGGGCGCGAGCAGTACTTC. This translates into CAWDIGGREQYF.

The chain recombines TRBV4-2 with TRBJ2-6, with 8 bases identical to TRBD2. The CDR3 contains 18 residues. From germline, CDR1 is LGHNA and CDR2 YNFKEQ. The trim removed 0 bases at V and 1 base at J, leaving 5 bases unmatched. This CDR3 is CASSQDFAGGSGANVLTF. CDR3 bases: TGTGCCAGCAGCCAAGATTTCGCGGGGGGATCTGGGGCCAACGTCCTGACTTTC.

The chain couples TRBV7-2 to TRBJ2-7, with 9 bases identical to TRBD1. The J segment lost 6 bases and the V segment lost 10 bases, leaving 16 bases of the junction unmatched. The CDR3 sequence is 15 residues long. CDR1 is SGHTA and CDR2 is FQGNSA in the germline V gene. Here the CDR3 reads CATKESGTGRGEQYF. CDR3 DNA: TGTGCCACCAAAGAATCCGGGACAGGGAGAGGCGAGCAGTACTTC.

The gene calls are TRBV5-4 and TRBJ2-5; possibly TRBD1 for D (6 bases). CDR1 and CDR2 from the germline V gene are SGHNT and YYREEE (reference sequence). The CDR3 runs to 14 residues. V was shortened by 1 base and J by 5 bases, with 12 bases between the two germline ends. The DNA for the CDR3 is TGTGCCAGCAGCTTGCAGGGGCGCGGGGAGACCCAGTACTTC. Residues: CASSLQGRGETQYF.